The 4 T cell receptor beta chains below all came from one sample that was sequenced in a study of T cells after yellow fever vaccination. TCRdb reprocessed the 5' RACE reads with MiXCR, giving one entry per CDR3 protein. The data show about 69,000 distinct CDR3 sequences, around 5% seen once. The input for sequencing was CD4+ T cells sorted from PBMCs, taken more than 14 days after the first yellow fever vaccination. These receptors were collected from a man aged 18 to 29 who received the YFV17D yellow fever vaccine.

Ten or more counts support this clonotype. The CDR3 loop reads CASSEHLLPYEQYF. The CDR3 nucleotides read TGTGCCAGCAGTGAACACCTGCTTCCCTACGAGCAGTACTTC. V usage is TRBV6-1 and J usage is TRBJ2-7, with unresolved D. This CDR3 is 14 amino acids long. Trimming shortened V by 2 bases and J by 2 bases, and 10 bases separated the two germline ends. In germline, CDR1 is MNHNS, CDR2 SASEGT.

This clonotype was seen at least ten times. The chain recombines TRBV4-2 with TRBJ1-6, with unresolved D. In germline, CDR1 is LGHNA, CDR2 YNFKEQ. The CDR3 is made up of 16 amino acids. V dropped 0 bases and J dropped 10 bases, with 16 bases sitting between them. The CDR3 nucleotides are TGTGCCAGCAGCCAAGAGTTGGGAGGGTTGGACTCACCCCTCCACTTT. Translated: CASSQELGGLDSPLHF.

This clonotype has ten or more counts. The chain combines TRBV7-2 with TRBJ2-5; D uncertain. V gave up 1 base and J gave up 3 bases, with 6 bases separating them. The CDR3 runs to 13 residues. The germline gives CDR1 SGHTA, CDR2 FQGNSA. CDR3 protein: CASSLGSEETQYF. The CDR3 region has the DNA TGTGCCAGCAGCTTAGGGTCAGAAGAGACCCAGTACTTC.

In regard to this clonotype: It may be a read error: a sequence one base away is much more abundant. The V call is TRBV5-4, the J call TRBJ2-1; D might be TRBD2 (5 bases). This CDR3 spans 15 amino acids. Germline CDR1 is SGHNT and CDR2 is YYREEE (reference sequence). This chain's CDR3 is CVSSLGSVSYNEQFF. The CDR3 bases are TGTGTCAGCAGCCTTGGTAGCGTCTCCTACAATGAGCAGTTCTTC.